This entry lists 2 T cell receptor beta chains sequenced from one sample in a study of cytomegalovirus exposure and HLA in healthy donors. Libraries were prepared by immunoSEQ multiplex PCR; TCRdb keeps only in-frame clonotypes and omits some of them. The data contain over 100,000 clones, roughly 90% of them singletons. Sample: PBMCs. These TCRs come from a man younger than 45 in good health and CMV-seronegative.

The CDR3 bases are TGTGCCAGCAGTTACAGACAAGTCCGAACCTACGAGCAGTACTTC. It is translated as CASSYRQVRTYEQYF. V is TRBV6-5 and J is TRBJ2-7; D is uncertain. CDR1 and CDR2 (germline): MNHEY, SVGAGI. Deletions cut 2 bases from V and 2 bases from J, with 13 bases between. The CDR3 sequence is 15 residues long.

The chain links TRBV27 to TRBJ1-2; 7 positions agree with TRBD1. Germline assignment: CDR1 MNHEY and CDR2 SMNVEV (reference sequence). J gave up 4 bases and V 9 bases, and 8 bases lay outside the gene matches. The CDR3 runs to 13 residues. The CDR3 is CASRTGAAYGYTF. CDR3 DNA sequence: TGTGCCAGTCGGACAGGTGCTGCCTATGGCTACACCTTC.